This T cell receptor (beta chain) was identified in a study of shared clonotypes between healthy human individuals. Across the study: Every donor yielded three CD4 naive, three CD4 memory, two CD8 naive and one CD8 memory plate. Study results and caveats: Clonotypes which were not shared had lower generation probabilities than clonotypes that all four donors shared.

The data were produced by immunoSEQ multiplex PCR, yet TCRdb's version contains in-frame clones alone and is incomplete. The sample yields about 1 million clones, around 76% seen once. Germline CDR1 SGHKS, CDR2 YYEKEE (reference sequence). V was clipped by 0 bases and J by 7 bases, with 13 bases between them. This CDR3 spans 15 amino acids. Note on this clone: Its cognate antigen is unknown.

The specimen was memory CD4+ T cells sorted from blood. Subset meaning: CD45RA-negative fraction. This sequence was found in a man aged 18 to 35 in good health. The chain links TRBV5-5 to TRBJ1-4; tentatively, D is TRBD1 (5 bases). CDR3 region: CASSLVTGSVEKLFF. Written as DNA, the CDR3 is TGTGCCAGCAGCTTGGTAACAGGATCAGTTGAAAAACTGTTTTTT.